The 3 T cell receptor beta chains listed next were all sequenced from one sample in a study of T cell responses to AZD1222 COVID-19 vaccine. The data were produced by immunoSEQ multiplex PCR, yet TCRdb's version contains in-frame clones alone and is incomplete. The sample includes under 140,000 clones, around 93% seen only once; the top ten take about 3.1%. The input for sequencing was peripheral blood, taken 28 days after the second AZD1222 dose. The source of these receptors is an adult who received the AZD1222 COVID-19 vaccine.

The V call is TRBV2, the J call TRBJ2-7; maybe TRBD1 (6 bases). The germline CDR1 and CDR2 sequences are SNHLY and FYNNEI. The CDR3 spans 13 residues. Trimming shortened V by 7 bases and J by 1 base, and 11 bases separated the two germline ends. The CDR3 spells CASNLDRSYEQYF. The DNA of the CDR3 is TGTGCCAGCAACCTGGACAGATCCTACGAGCAGTACTTC.

The rearrangement joins TRBV6-5 to TRBJ2-1; no clear D gene. V was pared by 4 bases and J by 1 base, with 5 bases between. Germline V lookup: CDR1 MNHEY, CDR2 SVGAGI. This CDR3 is built from 13 residues. CDR3 loop: CASSLASYNEQFF. CDR3 in DNA: TGTGCCAGCAGTTTGGCGTCCTACAATGAGCAGTTCTTC.

The V and J genes are TRBV7-9 and TRBJ1-5; weak D call: TRBD1 (6 bases). This CDR3 comprises 15 residues. Trimming pared 4 bases from V and 3 bases from J, leaving 13 bases between. From germline, CDR1 is SEHNR and CDR2 FQNEAQ (reference sequence). The CDR3 sequence is CASSSVRDNNQPQHF. The CDR3 DNA follows: TGTGCCAGCAGCTCGGTAAGGGACAACAATCAGCCCCAGCATTTT.